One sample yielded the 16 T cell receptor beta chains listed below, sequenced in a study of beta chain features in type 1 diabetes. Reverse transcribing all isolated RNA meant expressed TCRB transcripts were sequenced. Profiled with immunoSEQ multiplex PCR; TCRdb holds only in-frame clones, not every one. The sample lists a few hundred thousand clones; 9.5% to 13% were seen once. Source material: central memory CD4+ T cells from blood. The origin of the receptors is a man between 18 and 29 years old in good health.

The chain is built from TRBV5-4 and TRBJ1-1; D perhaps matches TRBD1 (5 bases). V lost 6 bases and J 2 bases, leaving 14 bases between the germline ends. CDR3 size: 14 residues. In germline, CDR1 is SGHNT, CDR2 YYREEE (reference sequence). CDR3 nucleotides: TGTGCCAGCAAACCACAGGACGTTAACACTGAAGCTTTCTTT. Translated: CASKPQDVNTEAFF.

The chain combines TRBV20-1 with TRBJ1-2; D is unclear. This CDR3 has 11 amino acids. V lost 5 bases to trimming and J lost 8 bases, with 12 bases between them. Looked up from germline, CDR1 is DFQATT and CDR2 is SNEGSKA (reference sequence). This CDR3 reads CSAWHHPGYTF. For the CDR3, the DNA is TGCAGTGCTTGGCATCATCCGGGCTACACCTTC.

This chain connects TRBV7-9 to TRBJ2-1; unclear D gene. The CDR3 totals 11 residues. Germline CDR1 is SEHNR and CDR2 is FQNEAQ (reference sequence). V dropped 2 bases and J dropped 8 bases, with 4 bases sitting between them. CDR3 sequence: CASSLRYEQFF. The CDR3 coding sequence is TGTGCCAGCAGCTTAAGGTATGAGCAGTTCTTC. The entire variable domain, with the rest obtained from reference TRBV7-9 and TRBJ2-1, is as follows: DTGVSQNPRHKITKRGQNVTFRCDPISEHNRLYWYRQTLGQGPEFLTYFQNEAQLEKSRLLSDRFSAERPKGSFSTLEIQRTEQGDSAMYLCASSLRYEQFFGPGTRLTVL.

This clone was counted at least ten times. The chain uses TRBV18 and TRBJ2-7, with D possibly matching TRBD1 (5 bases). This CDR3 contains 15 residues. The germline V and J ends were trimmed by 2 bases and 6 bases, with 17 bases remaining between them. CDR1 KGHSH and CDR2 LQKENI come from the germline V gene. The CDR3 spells CASSPMAGKGSEQYF. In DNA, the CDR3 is TGTGCCAGCTCACCAATGGCAGGGAAGGGTTCCGAGCAGTACTTC.

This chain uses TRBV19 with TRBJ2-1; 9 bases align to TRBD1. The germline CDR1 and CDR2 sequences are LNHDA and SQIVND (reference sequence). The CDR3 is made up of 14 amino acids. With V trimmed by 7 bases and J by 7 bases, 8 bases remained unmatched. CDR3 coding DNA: TGTGCCAGTACTCTGGACAGGGGTAGTAATGAGCAGTTCTTC. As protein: CASTLDRGSNEQFF.

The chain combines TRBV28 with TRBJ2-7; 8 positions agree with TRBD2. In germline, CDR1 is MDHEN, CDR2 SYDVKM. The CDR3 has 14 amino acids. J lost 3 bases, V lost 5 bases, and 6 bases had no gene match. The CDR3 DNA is TGTGCCAGCAGTATCCCGGGACTAGGCTACGAGCAGTACTTC. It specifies CASSIPGLGYEQYF.

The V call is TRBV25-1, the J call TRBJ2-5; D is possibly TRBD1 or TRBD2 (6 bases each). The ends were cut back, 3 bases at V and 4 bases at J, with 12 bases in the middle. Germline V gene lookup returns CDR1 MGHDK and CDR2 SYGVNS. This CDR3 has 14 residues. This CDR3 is CASSEGGAGETQYF. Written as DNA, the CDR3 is TGTGCCAGCAGTGAGGGGGGCGCAGGAGAGACCCAGTACTTC. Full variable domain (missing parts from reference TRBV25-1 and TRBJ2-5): EADIYQTPRYLVIGTGKKITLECSQTMGHDKMYWYQQDPGMELHLIHYSYGVNSTEKGDLSSESTVSRIRTEHFPLTLESARPSHTSQYLCASSEGGAGETQYFGPGTRLLVL.

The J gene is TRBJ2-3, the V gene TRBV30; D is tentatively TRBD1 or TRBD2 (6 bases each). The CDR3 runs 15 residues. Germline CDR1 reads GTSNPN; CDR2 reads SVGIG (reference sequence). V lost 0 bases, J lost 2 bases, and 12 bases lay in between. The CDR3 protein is CAWSVGSGATDTQYF. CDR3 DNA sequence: TGTGCCTGGAGTGTAGGTTCGGGGGCCACAGATACGCAGTATTTT.

The CDR3 is CASSGTSGRASYNEQFF. The CDR3 DNA follows: TGCGCCAGCAGCGGGACTAGCGGGAGGGCCTCCTACAATGAGCAGTTCTTC. This chain uses TRBV4-1 with TRBJ2-1, with 16 positions matching TRBD2. This CDR3 is built from 17 residues. In germline, CDR1 is MGHRA, CDR2 YSYEKL. V shed 5 bases, J shed 0 bases, and the junction held 1 base outside the gene matches.

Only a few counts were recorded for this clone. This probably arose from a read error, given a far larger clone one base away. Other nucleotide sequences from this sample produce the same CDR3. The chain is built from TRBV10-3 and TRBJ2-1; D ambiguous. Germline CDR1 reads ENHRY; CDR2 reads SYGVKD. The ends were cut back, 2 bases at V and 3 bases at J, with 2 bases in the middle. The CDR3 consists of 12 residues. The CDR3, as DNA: TGTGCCATCAGTGAGGGCTACAATGAGCAGTTCTTC. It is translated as CAISEGYNEQFF.

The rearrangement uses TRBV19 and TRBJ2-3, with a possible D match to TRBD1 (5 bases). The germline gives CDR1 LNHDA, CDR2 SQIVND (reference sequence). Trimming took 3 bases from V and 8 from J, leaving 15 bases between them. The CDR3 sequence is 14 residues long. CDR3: CASSIGKGKGTQYF. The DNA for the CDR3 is TGTGCCAGTAGTATCGGAAAGGGGAAGGGTACGCAGTATTTT.

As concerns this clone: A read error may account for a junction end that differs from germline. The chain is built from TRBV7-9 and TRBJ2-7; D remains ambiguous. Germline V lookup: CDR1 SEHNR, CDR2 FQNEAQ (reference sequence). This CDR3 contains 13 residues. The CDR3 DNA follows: TGTGCCAGCGGTTCTCAGCTCTCCCACGAGCAGTACTTC. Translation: CASGSQLSHEQYF.

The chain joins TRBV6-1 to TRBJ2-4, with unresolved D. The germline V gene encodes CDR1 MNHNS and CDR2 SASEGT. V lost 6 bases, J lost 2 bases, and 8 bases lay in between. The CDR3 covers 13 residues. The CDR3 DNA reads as TGTGCCAGCAGGAGTGTAACCAAAAACATTCAGTACTTC. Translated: CASRSVTKNIQYF.

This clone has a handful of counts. In nucleotides, the CDR3 is TGTGCCAGCAGCCCACAGGGCAGGGGGAACTATGGCTACACCTTC. Amino acids: CASSPQGRGNYGYTF. The rearrangement links TRBV14 to TRBJ1-2, with 7 bases aligning to TRBD1. The CDR3 totals 15 residues. Germline V gives CDR1 SGHDN, CDR2 FVKESK. V lost 4 bases, J lost 2 bases, and 7 bases stayed unmatched.

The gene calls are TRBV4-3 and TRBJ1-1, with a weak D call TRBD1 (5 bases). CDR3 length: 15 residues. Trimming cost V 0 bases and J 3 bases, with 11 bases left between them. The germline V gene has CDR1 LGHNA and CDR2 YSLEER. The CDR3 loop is CASSQEGRADTEAFF. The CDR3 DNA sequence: TGCGCCAGCAGCCAAGAGGGCAGGGCGGACACTGAAGCTTTCTTT.

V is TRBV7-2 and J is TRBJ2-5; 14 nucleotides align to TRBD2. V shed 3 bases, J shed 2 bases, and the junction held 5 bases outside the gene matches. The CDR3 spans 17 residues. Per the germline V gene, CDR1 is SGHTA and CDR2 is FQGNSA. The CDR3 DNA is TGTGCCAGCAGCTTGGGGACTAGCGGGGGATTTCAAGAGACCCAGTACTTC. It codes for CASSLGTSGGFQETQYF.